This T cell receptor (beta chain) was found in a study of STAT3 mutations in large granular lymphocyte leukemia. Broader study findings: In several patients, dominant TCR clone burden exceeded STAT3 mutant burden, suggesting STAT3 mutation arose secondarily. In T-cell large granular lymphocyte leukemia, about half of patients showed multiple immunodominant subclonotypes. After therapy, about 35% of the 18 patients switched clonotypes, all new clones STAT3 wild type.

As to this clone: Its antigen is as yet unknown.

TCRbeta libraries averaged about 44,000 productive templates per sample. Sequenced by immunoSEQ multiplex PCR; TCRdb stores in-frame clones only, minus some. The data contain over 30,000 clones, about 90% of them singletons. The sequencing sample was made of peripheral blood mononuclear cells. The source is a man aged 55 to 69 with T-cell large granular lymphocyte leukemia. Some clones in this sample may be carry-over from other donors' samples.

For the CDR3, the DNA is TGTGCCAGCAGTTCGGGCGTTCATGGCTACACCTTC. Translating gives CASSSGVHGYTF. This chain connects TRBV6-5 to TRBJ1-2; the D is unclear. This CDR3 spans 12 amino acids. Germline V gene sequence: CDR1 MNHEY, CDR2 SVGAGI. Trimming cost V 4 bases and J 6 bases, with 9 bases left between them.